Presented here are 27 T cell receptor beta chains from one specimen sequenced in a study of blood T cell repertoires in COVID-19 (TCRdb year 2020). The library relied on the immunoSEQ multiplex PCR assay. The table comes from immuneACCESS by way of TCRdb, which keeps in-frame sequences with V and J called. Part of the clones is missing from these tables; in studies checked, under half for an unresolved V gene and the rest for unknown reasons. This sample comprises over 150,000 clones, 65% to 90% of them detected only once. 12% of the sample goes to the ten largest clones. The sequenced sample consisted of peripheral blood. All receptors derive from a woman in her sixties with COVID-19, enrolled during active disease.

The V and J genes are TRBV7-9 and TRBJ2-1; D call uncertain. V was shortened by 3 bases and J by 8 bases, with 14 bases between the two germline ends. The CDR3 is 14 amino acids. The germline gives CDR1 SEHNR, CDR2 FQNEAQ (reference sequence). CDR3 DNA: TGTGCCAGCAGCTTCCCAAGTGAGGCTGATGAGCAGTTCTTC. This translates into CASSFPSEADEQFF.

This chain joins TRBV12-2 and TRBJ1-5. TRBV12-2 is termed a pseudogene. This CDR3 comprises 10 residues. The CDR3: CASRLVSPLF. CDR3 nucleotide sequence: TGTGCAAGTCGCTTAGTCTCCCCTTTATTT.

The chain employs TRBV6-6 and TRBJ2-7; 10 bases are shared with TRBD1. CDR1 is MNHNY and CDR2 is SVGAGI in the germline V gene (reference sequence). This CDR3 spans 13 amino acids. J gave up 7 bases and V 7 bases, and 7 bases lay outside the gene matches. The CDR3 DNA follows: TGTGCCAGCACTGGGACAGGGGTCGGGGAGCAGTACTTC. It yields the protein CASTGTGVGEQYF.

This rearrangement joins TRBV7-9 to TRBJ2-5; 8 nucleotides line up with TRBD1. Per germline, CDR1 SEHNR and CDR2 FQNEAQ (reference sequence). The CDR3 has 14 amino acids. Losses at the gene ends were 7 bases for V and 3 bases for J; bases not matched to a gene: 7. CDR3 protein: CASNYRGTEETQYF. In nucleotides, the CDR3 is TGTGCCAGCAACTACAGGGGGACAGAAGAGACCCAGTACTTC.

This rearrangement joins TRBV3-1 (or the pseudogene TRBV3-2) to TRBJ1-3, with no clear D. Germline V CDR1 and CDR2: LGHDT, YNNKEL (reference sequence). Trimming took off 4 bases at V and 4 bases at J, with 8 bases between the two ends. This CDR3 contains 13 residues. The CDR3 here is CASSLRSGNTIYF. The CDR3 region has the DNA TGTGCCAGCAGCCTGAGATCGGGAAACACCATATATTTT.

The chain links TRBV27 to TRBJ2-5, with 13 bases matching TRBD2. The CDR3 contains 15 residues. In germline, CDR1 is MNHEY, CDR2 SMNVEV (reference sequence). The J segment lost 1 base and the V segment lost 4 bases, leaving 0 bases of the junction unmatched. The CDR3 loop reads CASSWTSGSQETQYF. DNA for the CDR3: TGTGCCAGCAGTTGGACTAGCGGGAGCCAAGAGACCCAGTACTTC.

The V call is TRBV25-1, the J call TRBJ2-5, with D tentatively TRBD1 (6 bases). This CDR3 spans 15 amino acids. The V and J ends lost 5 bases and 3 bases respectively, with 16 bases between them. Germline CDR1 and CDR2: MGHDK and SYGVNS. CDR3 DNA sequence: TGTGCCAGCAGTAGCACTTCGGACAGAAAAGAGACCCAGTACTTC. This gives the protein CASSSTSDRKETQYF.

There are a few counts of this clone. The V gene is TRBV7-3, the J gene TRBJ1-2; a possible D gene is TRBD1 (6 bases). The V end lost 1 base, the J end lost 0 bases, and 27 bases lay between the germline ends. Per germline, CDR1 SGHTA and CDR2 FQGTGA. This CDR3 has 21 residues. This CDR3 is CASSLMYQGKSGIPANYGYTF. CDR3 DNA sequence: TGTGCCAGCAGCTTAATGTACCAGGGGAAGAGCGGGATACCAGCTAACTATGGCTACACCTTC.

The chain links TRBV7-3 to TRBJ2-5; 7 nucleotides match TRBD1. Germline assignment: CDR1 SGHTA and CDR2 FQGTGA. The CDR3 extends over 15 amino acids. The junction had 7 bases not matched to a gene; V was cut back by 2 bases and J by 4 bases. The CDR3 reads CASSLAPGQLETQYF. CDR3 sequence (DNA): TGTGCCAGCAGCTTAGCACCGGGACAGTTAGAGACCCAGTACTTC.

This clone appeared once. The CDR3 reads CASSLVRTYNEQFF. In DNA, the CDR3 is TGTGCCAGCAGCTTAGTCCGTACCTACAATGAGCAGTTCTTC. The chain has TRBV13 and TRBJ2-1; no clear D gene. V lost 1 base and J lost 2, with 6 bases in between. The CDR3 contains 14 residues. Germline V lookup: CDR1 PRHDT, CDR2 FYEKMQ (reference sequence). Using reference TRBV13 and TRBJ2-1 for the parts outside the CDR3, the full variable domain is AAGVIQSPRHLIKEKRETATLKCYPIPRHDTVYWYQQGPGQDPQFLISFYEKMQSDKGSIPDRFSAQQFSDYHSELNMSSLELGDSALYFCASSLVRTYNEQFFGPGTRLTVL.

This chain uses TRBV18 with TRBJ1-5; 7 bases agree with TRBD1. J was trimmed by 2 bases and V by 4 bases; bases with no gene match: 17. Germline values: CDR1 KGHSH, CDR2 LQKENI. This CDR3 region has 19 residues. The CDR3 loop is CASSLSAGGRILGNQPQHF. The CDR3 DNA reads TGTGCCAGCTCACTATCGGCAGGGGGAAGAATTTTGGGCAATCAGCCCCAGCATTTT.

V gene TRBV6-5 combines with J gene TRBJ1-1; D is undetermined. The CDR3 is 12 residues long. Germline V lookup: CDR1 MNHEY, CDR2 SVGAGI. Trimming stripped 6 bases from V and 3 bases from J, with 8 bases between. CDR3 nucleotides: TGTGCCAGCAGCCTTAGTTACACTGAAGCTTTCTTT. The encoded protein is CASSLSYTEAFF.

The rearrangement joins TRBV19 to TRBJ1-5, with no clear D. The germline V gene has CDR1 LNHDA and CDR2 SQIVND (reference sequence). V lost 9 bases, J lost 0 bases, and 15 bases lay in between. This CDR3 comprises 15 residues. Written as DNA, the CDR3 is TGTGCCAGCAAGGAGAACTTCTATAGCAATCAGCCCCAGCATTTT. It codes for CASKENFYSNQPQHF.

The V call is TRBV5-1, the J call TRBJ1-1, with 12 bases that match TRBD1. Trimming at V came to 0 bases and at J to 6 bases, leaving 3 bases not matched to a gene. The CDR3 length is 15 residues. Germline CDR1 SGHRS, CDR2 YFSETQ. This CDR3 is CASSLEGTGGSEAFF. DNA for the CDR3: TGCGCCAGCAGCTTGGAAGGGACAGGGGGCTCTGAAGCTTTCTTT.

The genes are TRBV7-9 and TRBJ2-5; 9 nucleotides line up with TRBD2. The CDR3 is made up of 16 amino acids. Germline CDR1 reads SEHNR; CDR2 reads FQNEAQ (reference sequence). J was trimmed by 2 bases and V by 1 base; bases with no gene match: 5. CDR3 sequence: CASSLGAGGPQETQYF. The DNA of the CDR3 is TGTGCCAGCAGCTTAGGAGCGGGGGGACCTCAAGAGACCCAGTACTTC.

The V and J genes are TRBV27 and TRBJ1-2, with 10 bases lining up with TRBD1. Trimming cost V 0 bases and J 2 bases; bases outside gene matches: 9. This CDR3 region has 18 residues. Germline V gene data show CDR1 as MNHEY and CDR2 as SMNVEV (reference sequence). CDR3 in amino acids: CASSLSRTGGDFNYGYTF. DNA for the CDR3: TGTGCCAGCAGTTTATCAAGGACAGGGGGGGACTTCAACTATGGCTACACCTTC.

The CDR3 spells CASSYRDRDSPLHF. The CDR3 coding sequence is TGTGCCAGCAGCTACCGGGACAGGGATTCACCCCTCCACTTT. This chain joins TRBV5-4 and TRBJ1-6; 9 bases fit TRBD1. The germline V gene has CDR1 SGHNT and CDR2 YYREEE (reference sequence). CDR3 length: 14 residues. J gave up 8 bases and V 3 bases, and 3 bases lay outside the gene matches.

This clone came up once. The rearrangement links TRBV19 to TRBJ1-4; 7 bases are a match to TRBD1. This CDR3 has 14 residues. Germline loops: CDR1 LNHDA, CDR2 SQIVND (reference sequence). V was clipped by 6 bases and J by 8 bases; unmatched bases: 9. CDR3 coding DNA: TGTGCCAGTAGGGGGGACAGTAGGCGCGAAAAACTGTTTTTT. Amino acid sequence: CASRGDSRREKLFF.

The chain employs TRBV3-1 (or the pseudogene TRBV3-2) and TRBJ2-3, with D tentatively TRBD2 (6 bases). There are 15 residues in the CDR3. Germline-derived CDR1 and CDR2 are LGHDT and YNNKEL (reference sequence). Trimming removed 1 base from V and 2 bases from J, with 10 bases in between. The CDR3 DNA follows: TGTGCCAGCAGCCAAGGGCGGGGAGACACAGATACGCAGTATTTT. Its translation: CASSQGRGDTDTQYF.

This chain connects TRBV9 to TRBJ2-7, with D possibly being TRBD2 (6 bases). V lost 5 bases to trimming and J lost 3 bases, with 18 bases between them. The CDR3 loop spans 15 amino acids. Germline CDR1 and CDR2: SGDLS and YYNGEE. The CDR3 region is CASSFSGRGNYEQYF. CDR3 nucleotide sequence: TGTGCCAGCAGTTTTAGCGGTCGGGGGAACTACGAGCAGTACTTC.

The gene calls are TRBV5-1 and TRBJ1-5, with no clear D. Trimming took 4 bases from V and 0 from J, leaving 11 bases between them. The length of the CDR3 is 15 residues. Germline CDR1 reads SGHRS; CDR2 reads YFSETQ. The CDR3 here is CASSPGGYSNQPQHF. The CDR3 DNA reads TGCGCCAGCAGCCCTGGCGGTTATAGCAATCAGCCCCAGCATTTT.

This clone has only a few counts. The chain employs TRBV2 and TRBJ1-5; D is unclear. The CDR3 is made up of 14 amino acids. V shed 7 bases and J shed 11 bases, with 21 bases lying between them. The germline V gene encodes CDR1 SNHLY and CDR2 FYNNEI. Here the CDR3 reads CASTERPLREAQHF. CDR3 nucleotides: TGTGCCAGCACCGAACGGCCTCTAAGGGAGGCCCAGCATTTT.

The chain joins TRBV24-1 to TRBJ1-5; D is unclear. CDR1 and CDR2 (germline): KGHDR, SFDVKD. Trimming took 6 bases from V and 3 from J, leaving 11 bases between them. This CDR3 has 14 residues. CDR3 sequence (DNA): TGTGCCACCAGTTCGTGGCGGAACAATCAGCCCCAGCATTTT. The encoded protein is CATSSWRNNQPQHF.

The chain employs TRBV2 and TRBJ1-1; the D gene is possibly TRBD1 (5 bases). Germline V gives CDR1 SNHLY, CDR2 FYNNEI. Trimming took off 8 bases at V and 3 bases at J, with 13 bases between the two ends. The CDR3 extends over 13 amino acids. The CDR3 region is CASQDSRDTEAFF. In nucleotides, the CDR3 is TGTGCCAGCCAAGACAGCCGCGACACTGAAGCTTTCTTT.

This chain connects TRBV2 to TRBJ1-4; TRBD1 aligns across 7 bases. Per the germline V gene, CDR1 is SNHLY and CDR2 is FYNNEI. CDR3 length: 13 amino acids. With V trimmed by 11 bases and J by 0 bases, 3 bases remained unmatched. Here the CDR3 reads CAARGTTNEKLFF. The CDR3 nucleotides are TGTGCCGCCAGGGGGACAACTAATGAAAAACTGTTTTTT.

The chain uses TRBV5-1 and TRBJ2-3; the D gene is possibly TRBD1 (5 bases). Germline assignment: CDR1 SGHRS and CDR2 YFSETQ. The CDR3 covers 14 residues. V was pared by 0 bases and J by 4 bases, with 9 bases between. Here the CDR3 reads CASSLGTGADTQYF. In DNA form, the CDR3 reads TGCGCCAGCAGCTTGGGTACAGGTGCAGATACGCAGTATTTT.

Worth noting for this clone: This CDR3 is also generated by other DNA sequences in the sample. The CDR3: CASSAGGTDTQYF. CDR3 bases: TGTGCCAGTAGTGCGGGGGGCACAGATACGCAGTATTTT. This chain links TRBV19 with TRBJ2-3, with 7 bases identical to TRBD2. CDR3 length: 13 residues. J lost 1 base, V lost 5 bases, and 0 bases had no gene match. Germline assignment: CDR1 LNHDA and CDR2 SQIVND (reference sequence).